The following is a TCR beta chain sequence with its context. The assay was immunoSEQ multiplex PCR, and TCRdb's table has in-frame clones only and misses some. The sample has 70,000 or so clones; around 86% are singletons. The ends lost 0 bases at V and 6 bases at J; junction bases unmatched: 9. The CDR3 spans 15 residues. CDR1 and CDR2 from the germline V gene are SGHRS and YFSETQ. This entry is derived from a study of blood T cell repertoires in COVID-19. The origin of this receptor is a woman under 30 with acute or convalescent COVID-19. Sequencing was done on a sample of peripheral blood. The chain is built from TRBV5-1 and TRBJ2-7, with 7 bases fitting TRBD2. This chain's CDR3 is CASSLAGGRASEQYF. The CDR3 bases are TGCGCCAGCAGCTTGGCCGGGGGGAGGGCCTCCGAGCAGTACTTC.